This TCR beta chain appears in the sequencing data of a study of blood T cell repertoires in COVID-19. As for the study in general: T cells, B-cell-depleted T cells, or PBMCs provided the cDNA or gDNA that served as material.

J gave up 8 bases and V 6 bases, and 7 bases lay outside the gene matches. Germline assignment: CDR1 LNHDA and CDR2 SQIVND (reference sequence). This CDR3 has 14 amino acids. As handled by the study authors: Estimation of nucleated cell counts was performed using reference gene primer amplification. Some clones are missing from TCRdb's copy, which holds only in-frame ones; the method was immunoSEQ multiplex PCR. That table is the source of V, J and clone size, and D and trimming were worked out from the DNA. The sample yields about 140,000 clones, 60% to 80% seen once. The origin of this receptor is a woman between 45 and 65 years old with active or convalescent COVID-19. The chain links TRBV19 to TRBJ2-2; 9 bases align to TRBD1. Sequencing was carried out using peripheral blood. DNA of the CDR3: TGTGCCAGTAGCGGGACAGGGTTTATGGGGGAGCTGTTTTTT. Amino acids: CASSGTGFMGELFF.